This entry features one TCR beta chain sequence. Its antigen is currently unknown. This sample is part of a study of T cell responses to AZD1222 COVID-19 vaccine. General observations from the study: Recipients of two AZD1222 doses showed rising Spike-specific TCR breadth and depth. CD4 TCRs linked to vaccination spanned spike, dominating at 160-218 and 743-854.

Sequenced by immunoSEQ multiplex PCR; TCRdb stores in-frame clones only, minus some. Among approximately 140,000 clones, over 90% were seen once, and the ten largest hold 4.5% to 6%. The material was peripheral blood, obtained on day 0 of AZD1222 vaccination. This sequence originates from an adult in good health.

For the CDR3, the DNA is TGCGCCAGCAGCCAAACCACAGGGGAGGGTTACAATGAGCAGTTCTTC. It encodes CASSQTTGEGYNEQFF. The rearrangement joins TRBV4-1 to TRBJ2-1; D may correspond to TRBD1 or TRBD2 (7 bases each). CDR3 size: 16 residues. In germline, CDR1 is MGHRA, CDR2 YSYEKL. V was trimmed by 2 bases and J by 4 bases, leaving 15 bases between them.